A single sample gave rise to the 12 T cell receptor beta chains below, sequenced in a study of OX40 agonist ivuxolimab in advanced cancers. Assay used: immunoSEQ multiplex PCR; TCRdb lists only in-frame clones, some missing. The sample lists tens of thousands of clones; approximately 86% were seen once. The sequences come from CD4+ or CD8+ T cells sorted from blood, collected in a trial of the OX40 agonist ivuxolimab. Source of these receptors: an adult with an advanced solid tumor such as melanoma, head and neck, liver or kidney cancer.

This clone came up once. This rearrangement joins TRBV27 to TRBJ2-7; 8 bases match TRBD1. The CDR3 covers 13 residues. After removal of 6 bases from V and 3 bases from J, the junction contained 4 bases not matched to a gene. From germline, CDR1 is MNHEY and CDR2 SMNVEV (reference sequence). In nucleotides, the CDR3 is TGTGCCAGCAGCAAGGACAGGGACTACGAGCAGTACTTC. This encodes CASSKDRDYEQYF.

This chain connects TRBV2 to TRBJ2-5; D gene ambiguous. Germline CDR1 SNHLY, CDR2 FYNNEI. The V gene lost 1 base and the J gene lost 2 bases, with 2 bases spanning the gap. The length of the CDR3 is 12 residues. This CDR3 is CASSEGQETQYF. In DNA, the CDR3 is TGTGCCAGCAGTGAAGGGCAAGAGACCCAGTACTTC.

The CDR3 DNA is TGTGCCAGCTCACCGGACAGAGATGTAACAGATACGCAGTATTTT. Translating it yields CASSPDRDVTDTQYF. The chain uses TRBV18 and TRBJ2-3; the D gene is possibly TRBD1 (6 bases). The germline V gene has CDR1 KGHSH and CDR2 LQKENI. Trimming removed 3 bases at V and 3 bases at J, with 13 bases between. The length of the CDR3 is 15 residues.

The chain is built from TRBV28 and TRBJ2-2, with 10 bases fitting TRBD2. From germline, CDR1 is MDHEN and CDR2 SYDVKM. Unmatched junction bases numbered 8, after V lost 7 bases and J lost 6 bases. The CDR3 spans 15 residues. This chain's CDR3 is CASNRSGRRAGELFF. CDR3 DNA sequence: TGTGCCAGCAACCGTAGCGGGAGGAGGGCCGGGGAGCTGTTTTTT.

The gene calls are TRBV5-1 and TRBJ2-2; D unclear. There are 14 residues in the CDR3. Between the trimmed V and J ends, which lost 7 bases and 6 bases, there was a span of 16 bases. Germline V CDR1 and CDR2: SGHRS, YFSETQ. Here the CDR3 DNA reads TGCGCCAGCGGCCCCCAGCCTACGGCCGGGGAGCTGTTTTTT. It translates to CASGPQPTAGELFF.

This sequence joins TRBV7-2 and TRBJ2-3, with no clear D. The CDR3 loop spans 13 amino acids. V was shortened by 7 bases and J by 0 bases, with 8 bases between the two germline ends. The V gene's germline CDR1 is SGHTA and CDR2 FQGNSA. CDR3 region: CASKLPSTDTQYF. The CDR3 bases are TGTGCCAGCAAACTGCCAAGCACAGATACGCAGTATTTT.

This clone was detected once. The chain links TRBV12-2 to TRBJ1-5; the table names TRBD1, a call not compared with the DNA. TRBV12-2 is deemed a pseudogene. The CDR3 has 17 amino acids. CDR3 region: CASRLPPGTGVLQPQHF. The CDR3 DNA reads as TGTGCAAGTCGCTTACCACCCGGGACAGGGGTCCTTCAGCCCCAGCATTTT.

This sequence joins TRBV6-1 and TRBJ1-1; TRBD1 is a possible D gene (5 bases). The germline V gene has CDR1 MNHNS and CDR2 SASEGT. The CDR3 spans 13 residues. With 9 bases removed from V and 3 bases from J, the gap between germline ends came to 14 bases. CDR3 residues: CASFRVRDTEAFF. The CDR3 coding sequence is TGTGCCAGTTTCAGGGTGAGGGACACTGAAGCTTTCTTT.

The chain carries TRBV5-1 and TRBJ2-3; 8 nucleotides match TRBD2. The ends lost 1 base at V and 1 base at J; junction bases unmatched: 2. Per the germline V gene, CDR1 is SGHRS and CDR2 is YFSETQ. The CDR3 is 15 residues long. In nucleotides, the CDR3 is TGCGCCAGCAGCTTGCTGACTAGCGGCACAGATACGCAGTATTTT. Amino acids: CASSLLTSGTDTQYF.

The V and J genes are TRBV4-1 and TRBJ2-1; 8 bases map to TRBD2. The junction had 14 bases not matched to a gene; V was cut back by 4 bases and J by 0 bases. Germline CDR1 MGHRA, CDR2 YSYEKL. The CDR3 is 19 residues long. The CDR3 bases are TGCGCCAGCAGCCGAAGCCCGGTTGGCGGGAGGAGCTCCTACAATGAGCAGTTCTTC. Encoded protein: CASSRSPVGGRSSYNEQFF.

The V and J genes are TRBV28 and TRBJ2-7; D gene unclear. Germline V gene lookup returns CDR1 MDHEN and CDR2 SYDVKM. The CDR3 extends over 15 amino acids. Trimming took off 6 bases at V and 0 bases at J, with 15 bases between the two ends. The CDR3 DNA follows: TGTGCCAGCAGCCTCGACTCCTACAACTCCTACGAGCAGTACTTC. Residues: CASSLDSYNSYEQYF.

The CDR3 bases are TGTGCCAGCAGCTCGTACAGGGGGAGCGCCTACGAGCAGTACTTC. It yields the protein CASSSYRGSAYEQYF. The gene calls are TRBV11-1 and TRBJ2-7; 8 bases are shared with TRBD1. Per the germline V gene, CDR1 is SGHAT and CDR2 is FQDESV (reference sequence). Trimming cost V 4 bases and J 2 bases; bases outside gene matches: 7. The CDR3 is 15 amino acids.